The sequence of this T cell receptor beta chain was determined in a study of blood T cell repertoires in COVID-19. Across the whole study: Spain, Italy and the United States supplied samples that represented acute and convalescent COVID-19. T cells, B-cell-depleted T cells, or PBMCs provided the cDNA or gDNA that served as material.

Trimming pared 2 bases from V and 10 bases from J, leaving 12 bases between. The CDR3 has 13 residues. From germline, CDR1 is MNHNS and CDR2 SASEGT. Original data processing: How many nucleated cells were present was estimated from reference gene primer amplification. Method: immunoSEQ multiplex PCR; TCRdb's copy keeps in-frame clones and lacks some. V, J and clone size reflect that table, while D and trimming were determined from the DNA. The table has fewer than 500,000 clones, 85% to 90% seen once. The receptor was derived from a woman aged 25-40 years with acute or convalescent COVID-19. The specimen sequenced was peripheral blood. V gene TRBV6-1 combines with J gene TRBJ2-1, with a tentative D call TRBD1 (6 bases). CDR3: CASSELGQGEQFF. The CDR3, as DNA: TGTGCCAGCAGTGAACTAGGCCAGGGGGAGCAGTTCTTC.